This T cell receptor (beta chain) was sequenced during a study of T cells after yellow fever vaccination. The CDR3 extends over 16 amino acids. The germline V gene encodes CDR1 KGHDR and CDR2 SFDVKD. V gave up 3 bases and J gave up 4 bases, with 14 bases separating them. TCRdb reanalysed the 5' RACE reads using MiXCR and keeps one entry per CDR3 protein. The sample has hundreds of thousands of distinct CDR3 sequences, around an eighth seen once; the top ten hold roughly an eighth. This clonotype has more than one count but fewer than ten. The TCR originated in a young man who received the YFV17D yellow fever vaccine. The genes are TRBV24-1 and TRBJ2-2, with D possibly being TRBD1 or TRBD2 (5 bases each). The material was PBMCs, obtained on the day of the yellow fever booster vaccination. The CDR3: CATSDAGTPGTGELFF. Here the CDR3 DNA reads TGTGCCACCAGTGATGCCGGGACCCCCGGCACCGGGGAGCTGTTTTTT.